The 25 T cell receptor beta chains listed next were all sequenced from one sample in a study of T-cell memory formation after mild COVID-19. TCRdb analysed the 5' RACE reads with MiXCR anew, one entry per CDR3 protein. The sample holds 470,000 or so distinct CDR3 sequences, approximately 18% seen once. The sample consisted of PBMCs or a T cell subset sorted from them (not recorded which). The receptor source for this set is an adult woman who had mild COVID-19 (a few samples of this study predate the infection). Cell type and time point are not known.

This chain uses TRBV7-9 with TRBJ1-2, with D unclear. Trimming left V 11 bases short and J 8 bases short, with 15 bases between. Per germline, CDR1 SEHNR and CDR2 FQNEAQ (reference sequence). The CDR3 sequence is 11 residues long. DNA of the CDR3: TGTGCCCAGGAGGCCGTCGAAGGCTACACCTTC. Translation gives CAQEAVEGYTF.

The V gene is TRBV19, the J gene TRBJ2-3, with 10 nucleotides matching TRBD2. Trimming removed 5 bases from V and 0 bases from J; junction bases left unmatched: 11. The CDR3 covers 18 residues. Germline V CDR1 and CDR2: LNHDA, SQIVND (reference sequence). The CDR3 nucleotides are TGTGCCAGTAGTTCTGGACTAGCGGAGGGATGGAGCACAGATACGCAGTATTTT. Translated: CASSSGLAEGWSTDTQYF. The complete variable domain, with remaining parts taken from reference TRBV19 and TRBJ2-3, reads DGGITQSPKYLFRKEGQNVTLSCEQNLNHDAMYWYRQDPGQGLRLIYYSQIVNDFQKGDIAEGYSVSREKKESFPLTVTSAQKNPTAFYLCASSSGLAEGWSTDTQYFGPGTRLTVL.

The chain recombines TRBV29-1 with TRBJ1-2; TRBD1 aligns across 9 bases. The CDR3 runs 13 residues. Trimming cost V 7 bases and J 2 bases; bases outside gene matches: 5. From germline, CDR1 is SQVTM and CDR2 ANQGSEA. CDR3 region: CSAGTGTNYGYTF. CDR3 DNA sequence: TGCAGCGCGGGGACAGGGACCAACTATGGCTACACCTTC.

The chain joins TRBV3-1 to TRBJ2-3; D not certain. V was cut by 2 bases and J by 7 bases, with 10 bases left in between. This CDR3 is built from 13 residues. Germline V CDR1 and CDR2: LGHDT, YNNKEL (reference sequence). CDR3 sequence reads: CASSQFVGNTQYF. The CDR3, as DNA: TGTGCCAGCAGCCAATTCGTCGGCAATACGCAGTATTTT.

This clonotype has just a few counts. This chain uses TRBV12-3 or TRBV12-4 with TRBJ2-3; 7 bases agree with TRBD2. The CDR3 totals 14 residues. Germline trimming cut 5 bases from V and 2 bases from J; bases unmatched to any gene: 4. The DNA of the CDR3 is TGTGCCAGCAGTCCGGGACTAACCACAGATACGCAGTATTTT. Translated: CASSPGLTTDTQYF.

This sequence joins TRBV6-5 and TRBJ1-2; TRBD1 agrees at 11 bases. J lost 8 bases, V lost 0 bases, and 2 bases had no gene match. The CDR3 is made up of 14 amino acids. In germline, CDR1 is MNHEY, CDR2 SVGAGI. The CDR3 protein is CASSYSGTGGGYTF. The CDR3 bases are TGTGCCAGCAGTTACTCGGGGACAGGGGGGGGCTACACCTTC.

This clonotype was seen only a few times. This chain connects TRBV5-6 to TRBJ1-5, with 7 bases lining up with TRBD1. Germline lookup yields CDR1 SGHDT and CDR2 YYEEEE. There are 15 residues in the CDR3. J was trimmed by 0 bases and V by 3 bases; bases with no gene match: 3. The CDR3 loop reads CASSYGTASNQPQHF. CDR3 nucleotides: TGTGCCAGCAGCTACGGGACAGCTAGCAATCAGCCCCAGCATTTT.

CDR3 bases: TGTGCCATCAGTGGTAGCGGGACGGGGGCGCAAGAGACCCAGTACTTC. This sequence encodes CAISGSGTGAQETQYF. The V and J genes are TRBV10-3 and TRBJ2-5; the match to TRBD2 covers 8 bases. Looked up from germline, CDR1 is ENHRY and CDR2 is SYGVKD. CDR3 size: 16 residues. V lost 4 bases and J lost 2; bases outside the gene matches: 9.

CDR3 DNA sequence: TGTGCCAGCAGCGTAGGTACACGGATTTACGAGCAGTACTTC. Translated, it gives CASSVGTRIYEQYF. The chain carries TRBV9 and TRBJ2-7; D is ambiguous. Trimming took off 0 bases at V and 4 bases at J, with 11 bases between the two ends. The CDR3 sequence is 14 residues long. CDR1 and CDR2 (germline): SGDLS, YYNGEE.

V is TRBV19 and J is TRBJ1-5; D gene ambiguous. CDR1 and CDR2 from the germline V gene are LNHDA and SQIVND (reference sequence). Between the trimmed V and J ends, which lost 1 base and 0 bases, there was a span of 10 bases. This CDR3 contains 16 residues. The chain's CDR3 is CASSIAGRYSNQPQHF. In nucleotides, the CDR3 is TGTGCCAGTAGTATAGCGGGCAGATATAGCAATCAGCCCCAGCATTTT.

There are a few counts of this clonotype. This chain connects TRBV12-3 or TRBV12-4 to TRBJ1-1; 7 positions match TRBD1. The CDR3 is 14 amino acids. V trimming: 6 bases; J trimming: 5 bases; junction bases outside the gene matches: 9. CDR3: CASSRGNSVTEAFF. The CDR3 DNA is TGTGCCAGCAGCAGGGGGAATTCGGTTACTGAAGCTTTCTTT.

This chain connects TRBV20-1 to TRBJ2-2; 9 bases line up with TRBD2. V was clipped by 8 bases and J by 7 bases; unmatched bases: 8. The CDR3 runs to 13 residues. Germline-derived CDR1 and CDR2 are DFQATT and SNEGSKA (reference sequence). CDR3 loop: CSSERGDGGELFF. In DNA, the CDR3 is TGCAGTTCTGAGCGGGGGGATGGCGGGGAGCTGTTTTTT.

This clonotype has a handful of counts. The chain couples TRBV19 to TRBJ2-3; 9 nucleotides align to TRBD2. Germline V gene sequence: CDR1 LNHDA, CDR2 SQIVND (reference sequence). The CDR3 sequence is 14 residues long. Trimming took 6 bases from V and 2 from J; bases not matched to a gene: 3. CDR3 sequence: CASRTSGNTDTQYF. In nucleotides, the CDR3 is TGTGCCAGTAGGACTAGCGGCAACACAGATACGCAGTATTTT.

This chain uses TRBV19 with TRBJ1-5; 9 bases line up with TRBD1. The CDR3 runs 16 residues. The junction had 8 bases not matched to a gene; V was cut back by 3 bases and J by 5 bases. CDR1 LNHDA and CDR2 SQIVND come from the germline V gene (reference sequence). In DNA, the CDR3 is TGTGCCAGTAGTATTCCCGGGACAGGGCGATATCAGCCCCAGCATTTT. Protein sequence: CASSIPGTGRYQPQHF.

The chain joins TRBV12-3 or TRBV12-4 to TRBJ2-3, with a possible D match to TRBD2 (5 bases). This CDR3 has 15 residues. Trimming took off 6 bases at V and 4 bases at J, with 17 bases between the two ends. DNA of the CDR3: TGTGCCAGCAGCTCACTAGGACCGGAGGCAGATACGCAGTATTTT. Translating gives CASSSLGPEADTQYF.

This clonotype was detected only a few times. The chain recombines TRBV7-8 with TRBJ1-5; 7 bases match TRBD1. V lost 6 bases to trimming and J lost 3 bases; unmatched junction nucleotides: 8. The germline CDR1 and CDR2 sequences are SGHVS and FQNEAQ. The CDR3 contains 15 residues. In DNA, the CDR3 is TGTGCCAGCAGAAGGGAGGGGGCGAACAATCAGCCCCAGCATTTT. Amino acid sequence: CASRREGANNQPQHF.

CDR3 loop: CASSQADRGRTEAFF. CDR3 nucleotide sequence: TGTGCCAGCAGCCAAGCGGACAGGGGTAGAACTGAAGCTTTCTTT. The rearrangement links TRBV3-1 to TRBJ1-1, with 9 bases identical to TRBD1. This CDR3 is 15 amino acids long. The trim removed 1 base at V and 5 bases at J, leaving 5 bases unmatched. Per germline, CDR1 LGHDT and CDR2 YNNKEL (reference sequence). The variable domain in full, with the rest retrieved from reference TRBV3-1 and TRBJ1-1, is DTAVSQTPKYLVTQMGNDKSIKCEQNLGHDTMYWYKQDSKKFLKIMFSYNNKELIINETVPNRFSPKSPDKAHLNLHINSLELGDSAVYFCASSQADRGRTEAFFGQGTRLTVV.

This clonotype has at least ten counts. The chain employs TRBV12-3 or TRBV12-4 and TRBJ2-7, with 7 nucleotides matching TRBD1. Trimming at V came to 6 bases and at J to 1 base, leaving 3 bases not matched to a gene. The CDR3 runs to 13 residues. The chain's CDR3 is CASRLTGSYEQYF. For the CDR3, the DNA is TGTGCCAGCAGATTGACAGGGTCCTACGAGCAGTACTTC.

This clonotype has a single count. The CDR3 region has the DNA TGTGCCATCAGCCTCGGGGGGGTCGCCTACACCTTC. It is translated as CAISLGGVAYTF. V usage is TRBV10-3 and J usage is TRBJ1-2, with a possible D match to TRBD1 (5 bases). Trimming cost V 6 bases and J 10 bases, with 15 bases left between them. The CDR3 contains 12 residues. From germline, CDR1 is ENHRY and CDR2 SYGVKD.

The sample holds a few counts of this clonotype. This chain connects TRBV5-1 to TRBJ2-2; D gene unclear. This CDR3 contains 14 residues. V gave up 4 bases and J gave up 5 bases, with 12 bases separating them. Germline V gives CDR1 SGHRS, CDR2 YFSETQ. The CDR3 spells CASSPDGVTGELFF. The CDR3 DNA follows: TGCGCCAGCAGCCCGGACGGAGTGACCGGGGAGCTGTTTTTT. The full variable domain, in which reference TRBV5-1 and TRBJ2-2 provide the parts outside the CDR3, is KAGVTQTPRYLIKTRGQQVTLSCSPISGHRSVSWYQQTPGQGLQFLFEYFSETQRNKGNFPGRFSGRQFSNSRSEMNVSTLELGDSALYLCASSPDGVTGELFFGEGSRLTVL.

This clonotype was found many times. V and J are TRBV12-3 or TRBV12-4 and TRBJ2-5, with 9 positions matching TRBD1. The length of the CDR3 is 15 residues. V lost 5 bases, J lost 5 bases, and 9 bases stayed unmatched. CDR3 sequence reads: CASSDRWTGVETQYF. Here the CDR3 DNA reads TGTGCCAGCAGTGACCGATGGACAGGGGTGGAGACCCAGTACTTC.

The CDR3 bases are TGCGCCAGCAGCCAAGATAGGGTAGCGGGGCTCACAGATACGCAGTATTTT. It specifies CASSQDRVAGLTDTQYF. This chain uses TRBV4-3 with TRBJ2-3; 8 nucleotides align to TRBD2. Looked up from germline, CDR1 is LGHNA and CDR2 is YSLEER. Germline trimming cut 0 bases from V and 2 bases from J; bases unmatched to any gene: 7. There are 17 residues in the CDR3.

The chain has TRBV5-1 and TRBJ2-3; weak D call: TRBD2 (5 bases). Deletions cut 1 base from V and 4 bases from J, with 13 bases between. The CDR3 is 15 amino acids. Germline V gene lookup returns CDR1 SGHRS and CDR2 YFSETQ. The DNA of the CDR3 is TGCGCCAGCAGCTTGAGCGACCCAGCGGCAGATACGCAGTATTTT. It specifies CASSLSDPAADTQYF.

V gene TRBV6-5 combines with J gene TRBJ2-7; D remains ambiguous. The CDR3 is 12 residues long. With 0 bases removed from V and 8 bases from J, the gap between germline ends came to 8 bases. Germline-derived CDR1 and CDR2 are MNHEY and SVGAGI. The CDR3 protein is CASSYSAGKQYF. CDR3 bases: TGTGCCAGCAGTTACTCGGCTGGGAAGCAGTACTTC.

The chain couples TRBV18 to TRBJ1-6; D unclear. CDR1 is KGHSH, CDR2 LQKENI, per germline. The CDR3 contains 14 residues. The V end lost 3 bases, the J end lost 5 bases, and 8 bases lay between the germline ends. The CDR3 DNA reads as TGTGCCAGCTCACCGGGAGGGAATAATTCACCCCTCCACTTT. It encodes CASSPGGNNSPLHF.